The 28 T cell receptor beta chains reported below all come from one sample, sequenced in a study of blood T cell repertoires in COVID-19. The data were produced by immunoSEQ multiplex PCR, yet TCRdb's version contains in-frame clones alone and is incomplete. Found here are about 400,000 clones, about 89% of them singletons; the top ten hold around 4.5%. The sample was peripheral blood. The receptors shown here come from a woman aged 30 to 39 with acute or convalescent COVID-19.

V is TRBV10-2 and J is TRBJ1-2, with unresolved D. Between the trimmed V and J ends, which lost 8 bases and 0 bases, there was a span of 10 bases. CDR3 length: 13 amino acids. Germline CDR1 WSHSY, CDR2 SAAADI. The CDR3 sequence: CASSGRSNYGYTF. The CDR3 region has the DNA TGCGCCAGCTCGGGGAGATCTAACTATGGCTACACCTTC.

J is TRBJ2-7 and V is TRBV15, with TRBD1 identical over 8 bases. Germline CDR1 LNHNV, CDR2 YYDKDF (reference sequence). The CDR3 has 15 residues. Trimming at V came to 4 bases and at J to 2 bases, leaving 7 bases not matched to a gene. CDR3 in amino acids: CATSNYRGTTYEQYF. The CDR3 nucleotides are TGTGCCACCAGCAACTACAGGGGGACCACCTACGAGCAGTACTTC.

This sequence joins TRBV5-4 and TRBJ2-7; 7 bases map to TRBD1. V dropped 3 bases and J dropped 3; count of bases not matched to a gene: 6. Germline V lookup: CDR1 SGHNT, CDR2 YYREEE (reference sequence). CDR3 length: 14 residues. CDR3 in amino acids: CASSWDSNSYEQYF. CDR3 nucleotides: TGTGCCAGCAGCTGGGACAGTAATAGCTACGAGCAGTACTTC.

The chain is built from TRBV6-6 and TRBJ2-7, with D maybe TRBD2 (6 bases). The ends were cut back, 6 bases at V and 6 bases at J, with 15 bases in the middle. Looked up from germline, CDR1 is MNHNY and CDR2 is SVGAGI (reference sequence). The CDR3 runs to 13 residues. The CDR3, as DNA: TGTGCCAGCAGCCTTGTTGGGGGGTCCGAGCAGTACTTC. Protein: CASSLVGGSEQYF.

V gene TRBV27 combines with J gene TRBJ1-5; the D gene is possibly TRBD1 (6 bases). This CDR3 has 13 amino acids. Per germline, CDR1 MNHEY and CDR2 SMNVEV (reference sequence). V lost 5 bases, J lost 6 bases, and 11 bases lay in between. CDR3 in amino acids: CASSQQGIQPQHF. The CDR3 DNA reads TGTGCCAGCAGTCAACAGGGAATTCAGCCCCAGCATTTT.

V usage is TRBV29-1 and J usage is TRBJ1-1, with D possibly TRBD1 on 5 matching bases. The CDR3 has 15 amino acids. V shed 5 bases and J shed 2 bases, with 18 bases lying between them. Germline assignment: CDR1 SQVTM and CDR2 ANQGSEA. The CDR3 sequence is CSVYRRGPINTEAFF. In DNA form, the CDR3 reads TGCAGCGTTTACCGAAGGGGCCCCATCAACACTGAAGCTTTCTTT.

The V gene is TRBV21-1, the J gene TRBJ2-7; the table calls TRBD1, which could not be checked here. TRBV21-1 is given as a pseudogene. This CDR3 region has 15 residues. CDR3 nucleotides: TGTGCCAGCAGAGGGGGTACGGTACCTCCTATCGAGCAGTACTTC. Translated: CASRGGTVPPIEQYF.

This clone was counted only a few times. The V call is TRBV24-1, the J call TRBJ2-2; 7 nucleotides match TRBD2. V lost 6 bases to trimming and J lost 6 bases; unmatched junction nucleotides: 9. CDR3 size: 15 residues. Germline-derived CDR1 and CDR2 are KGHDR and SFDVKD. In nucleotides, the CDR3 is TGTGCCACCAGTCCTCCGAGCCGGGAGGCCGGGGAGCTGTTTTTT. Residues: CATSPPSREAGELFF.

This clone was seen just once. The chain has TRBV7-2 and TRBJ2-5, with TRBD2 matching 13 bases. The CDR3 sequence is 15 residues long. With V trimmed by 6 bases and J by 1 base, 2 bases remained unmatched. Germline CDR1 SGHTA, CDR2 FQGNSA. The CDR3 region is CASRGTSGVQETQYF. The CDR3 bases are TGTGCCAGCAGAGGGACTAGCGGGGTCCAAGAGACCCAGTACTTC.

The chain uses TRBV10-2 and TRBJ1-5; D ambiguous. The CDR3 contains 13 residues. Germline CDR1 reads WSHSY; CDR2 reads SAAADI. V lost 1 base and J 8 bases, leaving 9 bases between the germline ends. The CDR3 spells CASSEFEAEPQHF. CDR3 sequence (DNA): TGCGCCAGCAGTGAGTTTGAGGCGGAGCCCCAGCATTTT.

The chain links TRBV4-1 to TRBJ2-7, with 8 bases that match TRBD2. The CDR3 contains 15 residues. The V gene's germline CDR1 is MGHRA and CDR2 YSYEKL. V gave up 3 bases and J gave up 6 bases; unmatched junction bases: 10. The CDR3 reads CASSQAPGLGSEQYF. The CDR3 DNA is TGCGCCAGCAGCCAGGCACCGGGACTAGGTAGCGAGCAGTACTTC.

This chain joins TRBV18 and TRBJ2-6; possibly TRBD1 for D (5 bases). V lost 3 bases, J lost 2 bases, and 8 bases lay in between. Germline V gene sequence: CDR1 KGHSH, CDR2 LQKENI. The CDR3 has 15 residues. This CDR3 reads CASSPTEAGANVLTF. DNA for the CDR3: TGTGCCAGCTCACCGACAGAGGCTGGGGCCAACGTCCTGACTTTC.

The chain joins TRBV27 to TRBJ1-6; a weak D match, TRBD1 (6 bases). The CDR3 has 15 residues. The V end lost 6 bases, the J end lost 6 bases, and 15 bases lay between the germline ends. From germline, CDR1 is MNHEY and CDR2 SMNVEV (reference sequence). CDR3 DNA sequence: TGTGCCAGCAGGTCCAGGGGACGGGTTAATTCACCCCTCCACTTT. Amino acid sequence: CASRSRGRVNSPLHF.

This chain links TRBV10-3 with TRBJ1-6, with TRBD1 matching over 9 bases. The V segment lost 6 bases and the J segment 7 bases; nucleotides outside the gene matches: 4. Germline CDR1 is ENHRY and CDR2 is SYGVKD. The CDR3 contains 14 residues. This chain's CDR3 is CAISRDRANSPLHF. CDR3 DNA: TGTGCCATCAGCCGGGACAGGGCGAATTCACCCCTCCACTTT.

The chain joins TRBV15 to TRBJ1-2; D is ambiguous. The CDR3 consists of 16 residues. Trimming removed 0 bases at V and 0 bases at J, with 11 bases between. CDR1 and CDR2 from the germline V gene are LNHNV and YYDKDF (reference sequence). CDR3 loop: CATSRDVTGANYGYTF. The CDR3 DNA sequence: TGTGCCACCAGCAGAGATGTCACGGGAGCTAACTATGGCTACACCTTC.

The CDR3 reads CASSPTGVQPQHF. Written as DNA, the CDR3 is TGTGCCAGCAGTCCAACGGGGGTCCAGCCCCAGCATTTT. This chain connects TRBV11-2 to TRBJ1-5; perhaps TRBD1 as D (5 bases). Trimming pared 6 bases from V and 7 bases from J, leaving 13 bases between. Germline V CDR1 and CDR2: SGHAT, FQNNGV. The CDR3 consists of 13 residues.

The chain uses TRBV5-4 and TRBJ1-1, with D uncertain. V lost 1 base, J lost 1 base, and 8 bases lay in between. The V gene's germline CDR1 is SGHNT and CDR2 YYREEE (reference sequence). The CDR3 length is 14 residues. The chain's CDR3 is CASSLPGGNTEAFF. The CDR3 nucleotides are TGTGCCAGCAGCTTGCCAGGTGGGAACACTGAAGCTTTCTTT.

This chain connects TRBV6-1 to TRBJ1-2; possibly TRBD1 for D (5 bases). CDR3 length equals 13 residues. Trimming removed 3 bases at V and 7 bases at J, with 12 bases between. The V gene's germline CDR1 is MNHNS and CDR2 SASEGT. The CDR3 is CASSDPGRGGYTF. The CDR3 nucleotides are TGTGCCAGCAGTGACCCAGGGCGAGGTGGCTACACCTTC.

The chain couples TRBV29-1 to TRBJ2-5; TRBD2 matches 8 bases. CDR3 length: 13 amino acids. With V trimmed by 7 bases and J by 5 bases, 9 bases remained unmatched. The germline V gene has CDR1 SQVTM and CDR2 ANQGSEA. CDR3 nucleotides: TGCAGCGCCTACCGGACTAGCAGGGAGACCCAGTACTTC. Its translation is CSAYRTSRETQYF.

The rearrangement joins TRBV3-1 (or the pseudogene TRBV3-2) to TRBJ2-1, with 7 bases aligning to TRBD1. Per the germline V gene, CDR1 is LGHDT and CDR2 is YNNKEL (reference sequence). Trimming removed 6 bases from V and 8 bases from J; junction bases left unmatched: 13. The CDR3 length is 15 residues. The CDR3 region has the DNA TGTGCCAGCAGGCACACAGGGGCCAACCAGGATGAGCAGTTCTTC. Encoded protein: CASRHTGANQDEQFF.

CDR3 bases: TGTGCCAGCAGCTCCCGGGACAGGGATTATTCGGCAGCTCTCTACAATGAGCAGTTCTTC. Protein product: CASSSRDRDYSAALYNEQFF. The chain employs TRBV5-5 and TRBJ2-1; TRBD1 aligns across 9 bases. The CDR3 loop spans 20 amino acids. The germline gives CDR1 SGHKS, CDR2 YYEKEE (reference sequence). After removal of 3 bases from V and 3 bases from J, the junction contained 19 bases not matched to a gene. Filled out from reference TRBV5-5 and TRBJ2-1, the complete variable domain reads DAGVTQSPTHLIKTRGQQVTLRCSPISGHKSVSWYQQVLGQGPQFIFQYYEKEERGRGNFPDRFSARQFPNYSSELNVNALLLGDSALYLCASSSRDRDYSAALYNEQFFGPGTRLTVL.

This clone is a singleton in its sample. V is TRBV5-1 and J is TRBJ2-7; D call uncertain. The CDR3 covers 14 residues. Germline assignment: CDR1 SGHRS and CDR2 YFSETQ. V lost 1 base and J 1 base, leaving 9 bases between the germline ends. Written as DNA, the CDR3 is TGCGCCAGCAGCTTGCCCGGTAAATCCTACGAGCAGTACTTC. Translating it yields CASSLPGKSYEQYF.

V is TRBV3-1 (or the pseudogene TRBV3-2) and J is TRBJ1-2, with D possibly TRBD1 on 6 matching bases. The germline V and J ends were trimmed by 2 bases and 8 bases, with 12 bases remaining between them. CDR1 is LGHDT, CDR2 YNNKEL, per germline (reference sequence). This CDR3 is 13 amino acids long. CDR3 nucleotides: TGTGCCAGCAGCCAATTAGGGGGGGACGGCTACACCTTC. Protein product: CASSQLGGDGYTF.

This clone came up many times. The V and J genes are TRBV4-2 and TRBJ2-5, with D possibly matching TRBD2 (5 bases). Looked up from germline, CDR1 is LGHNA and CDR2 is YNFKEQ. The CDR3 totals 18 residues. V lost 3 bases and J lost 4, with 24 bases in between. CDR3 nucleotides: TGTGCCAGCAGCCAGCCCGAGGGAGTTGGAAGGAGCCCAGAGACCCAGTACTTC. This translates into CASSQPEGVGRSPETQYF.

The chain uses TRBV24-1 and TRBJ2-1, with TRBD1 as a possible D gene (6 bases). With 3 bases removed from V and 7 bases from J, the gap between germline ends came to 15 bases. Germline V gene data show CDR1 as KGHDR and CDR2 as SFDVKD. The CDR3 totals 15 residues. In DNA, the CDR3 is TGTGCCACCAGTGATGGGGGCAGGTCTCTTAATGAGCAGTTCTTC. Its protein product is CATSDGGRSLNEQFF.

The rearrangement links TRBV10-2 to TRBJ1-1, with D perhaps TRBD1 (5 bases). This CDR3 has 15 amino acids. Germline V gene sequence: CDR1 WSHSY, CDR2 SAAADI. Trimming cost V 0 bases and J 4 bases, with 12 bases left between them. Here the CDR3 reads CASSESGGAGTEAFF. The CDR3, as DNA: TGCGCCAGCAGTGAGTCGGGAGGGGCGGGCACTGAAGCTTTCTTT.

The chain employs TRBV5-1 and TRBJ2-3; D uncertain. This CDR3 has 14 residues. Trimming shortened V by 3 bases and J by 4 bases, and 12 bases separated the two germline ends. Germline loops: CDR1 SGHRS, CDR2 YFSETQ. CDR3 amino acids: CASSSGQPPDTQYF. The CDR3 DNA sequence: TGCGCCAGCAGCTCAGGCCAACCCCCAGATACGCAGTATTTT. Based on the CDR3 plus reference TRBV5-1 and TRBJ2-3, the full variable domain is KAGVTQTPRYLIKTRGQQVTLSCSPISGHRSVSWYQQTPGQGLQFLFEYFSETQRNKGNFPGRFSGRQFSNSRSEMNVSTLELGDSALYLCASSSGQPPDTQYFGPGTRLTVL.

This clone was seen a single time. V is TRBV4-2 and J is TRBJ2-2; 7 bases are a match to TRBD2. This CDR3 is built from 17 residues. Germline V gene data show CDR1 as LGHNA and CDR2 as YNFKEQ. Germline trimming cut 3 bases from V and 4 bases from J; bases unmatched to any gene: 11. The DNA of the CDR3 is TGTGCCAGCAGCCAGTTGTCGGTTAGCGGGCTCACCGGGGAGCTGTTTTTT. Translated, it gives CASSQLSVSGLTGELFF.